These 3 T cell receptor beta chains originate from one sample sequenced in a study of shared clonotypes between healthy human individuals (dated by TCRdb to about 2020). The library was prepared using the immunoSEQ multiplex PCR assay. TCRdb stores this immuneACCESS table with in-frame sequences only. Part of the clones is absent; in the studies checked, under half of the shortfall reflects unresolved V genes, and no reason is known for the rest. Recorded for this sample are approximately 2,000,000 clones; 85% to 95% of them occurred a single time. More than 1.5% of the sample is held by the ten biggest clonotypes. CD8 naive samples consisted of CD45RO-negative cells that were positively selected for CCR7, yielding a CD45RA+CCR7+ population without TemRA cells. Sequencing was performed on naive CD8+ T cells from PBMCs. Interpreted using the paper, the cell subset or site label stands for: CD45RA+CCR7+. The receptors were gathered from a young man in good health. Some clones in this sample may be carry-over from other donors' samples.

The V and J genes are TRBV9 and TRBJ2-7, with 11 bases aligning to TRBD2. This CDR3 has 16 residues. From germline, CDR1 is SGDLS and CDR2 YYNGEE. V was pared by 4 bases and J by 7 bases, with 13 bases of the junction left unmatched. The CDR3 DNA reads TGTGCCAGCAGCCCCCGGTCGGTAGCGGGAGGGGGTGAGCAGTACTTC. This gives the protein CASSPRSVAGGGEQYF.

This rearrangement joins TRBV6-5 to TRBJ1-1; weak D call: TRBD1 (5 bases). CDR3 length: 15 amino acids. The germline gives CDR1 MNHEY, CDR2 SVGAGI. Trimming removed 4 bases at V and 1 base at J, with 13 bases between. Written as DNA, the CDR3 is TGTGCCAGCAGTTCGCCGGGACCCCAGAACACTGAAGCTTTCTTT. Amino acids: CASSSPGPQNTEAFF.

This clone was seen a handful of times. This CDR3 is also generated by other DNA sequences in the sample. This chain joins TRBV6-1 and TRBJ2-7; D tentatively reads TRBD1 or TRBD2 (5 bases each). Looked up from germline, CDR1 is MNHNS and CDR2 is SASEGT. CDR3 length: 16 residues. V was pared by 3 bases and J by 2 bases, with 17 bases between. The DNA for the CDR3 is TGTGCCAGCAGTGAGGGGGTTGGAGCGGCCACCTACGAGCAGTACTTC. This encodes CASSEGVGAATYEQYF.